The clone carrying this T cell receptor (beta chain) came up a few times. In germline, CDR1 is SGHRS, CDR2 YFSETQ. The CDR3 has 16 amino acids. V was clipped by 1 base and J by 2 bases; unmatched bases: 4. This record comes from a study of cytomegalovirus exposure and HLA in healthy donors. Primers included in the PCR were 60 Vbeta and 13 Jbeta primers. Data came from immunoSEQ multiplex PCR; TCRdb stores just in-frame clones and leaves some out. In the table there are roughly 120,000 clones, under 90% of which are singletons. The sequenced sample was PBMCs. This TCR was sampled from a woman aged 25-40 years in good health and CMV-seronegative. This chain joins TRBV5-1 and TRBJ2-3; 10 bases align to TRBD1. This chain's CDR3 is CASSLQTGGYTDTQYF. CDR3 coding DNA: TGCGCCAGCAGCTTGCAGACAGGGGGCTACACAGATACGCAGTATTTT.